The 19 T cell receptor beta chains presented below share a single source sample, sequenced in a study of blood T cell repertoires in COVID-19. This table comes from immunoSEQ multiplex PCR, and its TCRdb copy is limited to in-frame clones, with some not included. The sample has over 85,000 clones, approximately 85% seen once. Sequences were obtained from peripheral blood. The source is a human donor in a cohort sampled during active COVID-19.

The gene calls are TRBV11-2 and TRBJ1-1; the D gene is possibly TRBD1 (5 bases). This CDR3 is 14 amino acids long. The V and J ends lost 5 bases and 3 bases respectively, with 13 bases between them. Germline CDR1 reads SGHAT; CDR2 reads FQNNGV. The chain's CDR3 is CASSTEWGDTEAFF. For the CDR3, the DNA is TGTGCCAGCAGCACCGAATGGGGGGACACTGAAGCTTTCTTT.

The gene calls are TRBV6-6 and TRBJ1-2; TRBD1 agrees at 9 bases. Germline CDR1 is MNHNY and CDR2 is SVGAGI (reference sequence). This CDR3 contains 16 residues. V was pared by 2 bases and J by 3 bases, with 7 bases of the junction left unmatched. The CDR3 coding sequence is TGTGCCAGCAGTTACGGACAGGGGTTTCACGACTATGGCTACACCTTC. This sequence encodes CASSYGQGFHDYGYTF.

The chain combines TRBV2 with TRBJ1-1; possible D gene TRBD1, 6 bases. V was trimmed by 7 bases and J by 5 bases, leaving 14 bases between them. Germline V CDR1 and CDR2: SNHLY, FYNNEI. This CDR3 has 13 residues. The CDR3 here is CASNLQGQTEAFF. DNA of the CDR3: TGTGCCAGCAATTTGCAGGGGCAGACTGAAGCTTTCTTT.

This clone was recorded only once. The chain couples TRBV7-2 to TRBJ2-1; tentatively, D is TRBD1 (6 bases). The V gene lost 1 base and the J gene lost 9 bases, with 10 bases spanning the gap. This CDR3 comprises 13 residues. Looked up from germline, CDR1 is SGHTA and CDR2 is FQGNSA. The CDR3: CASSLVEGGEQFF. CDR3 coding DNA: TGTGCCAGCAGCTTAGTGGAAGGGGGTGAGCAGTTCTTC.

The genes are TRBV7-9 and TRBJ2-1; 11 bases line up with TRBD2. This CDR3 is built from 17 residues. V trimming: 8 bases; J trimming: 4 bases; junction bases outside the gene matches: 13. Germline assignment: CDR1 SEHNR and CDR2 FQNEAQ (reference sequence). The CDR3 DNA sequence: TGTGCCAGCGTCAGTAGCGGGAGGGCCAGGGGGTACAATGAGCAGTTCTTC. Protein sequence: CASVSSGRARGYNEQFF.

The rearrangement links TRBV12-3 or TRBV12-4 to TRBJ2-5; 7 nucleotides line up with TRBD1. The CDR3 loop spans 13 amino acids. V shed 6 bases, J shed 2 bases, and the junction held 3 bases outside the gene matches. The CDR3 is CASRKGQQETQYF. DNA for the CDR3: TGTGCCAGCAGGAAGGGACAGCAAGAGACCCAGTACTTC.

This clone appeared once. Written as DNA, the CDR3 is TGTGCCAGCAGCTTAGGAGCGAACACTGAAGCTTTCTTT. Protein product: CASSLGANTEAFF. The V and J genes are TRBV11-2 and TRBJ1-1; D gene unclear. The CDR3 sequence is 13 residues long. Trimming pared 1 base from V and 1 base from J, leaving 4 bases between. Germline CDR1 SGHAT, CDR2 FQNNGV.

V and J are TRBV9 and TRBJ1-1; no reliable D call. The CDR3 covers 13 residues. The V gene lost 0 bases and the J gene lost 3 bases, with 6 bases spanning the gap. Germline lookup yields CDR1 SGDLS and CDR2 YYNGEE. For the CDR3, the DNA is TGTGCCAGCAGCGTAGCTCCCGACACTGAAGCTTTCTTT. This translates into CASSVAPDTEAFF.

The chain uses TRBV6-6 and TRBJ2-1; TRBD2 agrees at 10 bases. The CDR3 sequence is 18 residues long. Trimming at V came to 5 bases and at J to 9 bases, leaving 19 bases not matched to a gene. Germline lookup yields CDR1 MNHNY and CDR2 SVGAGI (reference sequence). CDR3 in amino acids: CASSPPRSSGRAVGEQFF. DNA of the CDR3: TGTGCCAGCAGTCCGCCCAGGTCGAGCGGGAGGGCGGTTGGTGAGCAGTTCTTC.

The chain is built from TRBV15 and TRBJ1-2, with TRBD1 matching over 8 bases. Germline CDR1 LNHNV, CDR2 YYDKDF (reference sequence). This CDR3 comprises 13 residues. With V trimmed by 11 bases and J by 8 bases, 13 bases remained unmatched. The CDR3 loop is CASRPAGGDGYTF. The CDR3 DNA reads TGTGCCTCCCGCCCGGCAGGGGGCGACGGCTACACCTTC.

The chain is built from TRBV5-5 and TRBJ2-1, with TRBD2 matching over 8 bases. V lost 0 bases and J lost 8; bases outside the gene matches: 7. The CDR3 sequence is 15 residues long. Germline V gene sequence: CDR1 SGHKS, CDR2 YYEKEE (reference sequence). The DNA for the CDR3 is TGTGCCAGCAGCTTGGGCCTAGCGGGTTTATATGAGCAGTTCTTC. This translates into CASSLGLAGLYEQFF.

The rearrangement uses TRBV5-1 and TRBJ2-1; a weak D match, TRBD2 (5 bases). From germline, CDR1 is SGHRS and CDR2 YFSETQ. This CDR3 region has 14 residues. Trimming pared 0 bases from V and 2 bases from J, leaving 6 bases between. CDR3 DNA: TGCGCCAGCAGCTTGGCCGGGGCCTACAATGAGCAGTTCTTC. This translates into CASSLAGAYNEQFF.

The chain is built from TRBV28 and TRBJ2-7; 8 bases map to TRBD2. Germline V lookup: CDR1 MDHEN, CDR2 SYDVKM. With 5 bases clipped from V and 2 bases from J, the junction kept 11 bases outside the gene matches. The CDR3 length is 16 residues. CDR3 residues: CASSPSGGEAAYEQYF. CDR3 bases: TGTGCCAGCAGTCCCTCGGGGGGGGAGGCTGCCTACGAGCAGTACTTC.

The V and J genes are TRBV7-9 and TRBJ2-7; 8 positions match TRBD2. The ends lost 10 bases at V and 0 bases at J; junction bases unmatched: 5. From germline, CDR1 is SEHNR and CDR2 FQNEAQ (reference sequence). There are 13 residues in the CDR3. CDR3 amino acids: CATSGGVSYEQYF. As DNA, the CDR3 is TGTGCCACCTCGGGGGGGGTCTCCTACGAGCAGTACTTC.

The rearrangement links TRBV27 to TRBJ1-2; the D gene is possibly TRBD1 (5 bases). The CDR3 has 19 amino acids. Trimming left V 1 base short and J 0 bases short, with 21 bases between. The germline gives CDR1 MNHEY, CDR2 SMNVEV (reference sequence). In DNA, the CDR3 is TGTGCCAGCAGTTTATGGGGACGGGACTATGTTAAAGCTAACTATGGCTACACCTTC. Translation gives CASSLWGRDYVKANYGYTF.

The rearrangement links TRBV4-1 to TRBJ2-5; D gene ambiguous. The CDR3 runs 15 residues. The germline V and J ends were trimmed by 1 base and 5 bases, with 14 bases remaining between them. CDR1 is MGHRA and CDR2 is YSYEKL in the germline V gene. In DNA, the CDR3 is TGCGCCAGCAGCCAAGGATCCAGTTTGAGGGAGACCCAGTACTTC. Its protein is CASSQGSSLRETQYF.

The J gene is TRBJ1-4, the V gene TRBV11-2; weak D call: TRBD1 (6 bases). The CDR3 runs 15 residues. V was trimmed by 5 bases and J by 5 bases, leaving 15 bases between them. Germline CDR1 SGHAT, CDR2 FQNNGV. CDR3 sequence: CASSPRTVRNEKLFF. In DNA form, the CDR3 reads TGTGCCAGCAGCCCCCGGACAGTCAGAAATGAAAAACTGTTTTTT. Using reference TRBV11-2 and TRBJ1-4 for the parts outside the CDR3, the full variable domain is EAGVAQSPRYKIIEKRQSVAFWCNPISGHATLYWYQQILGQGPKLLIQFQNNGVVDDSQLPKDRFSAERLKGVDSTLKIQPAKLEDSAVYLCASSPRTVRNEKLFFGSGTQLSVL.

This rearrangement joins TRBV29-1 to TRBJ1-3; D is possibly TRBD1 (6 bases). CDR1 is SQVTM and CDR2 is ANQGSEA in the germline V gene. CDR3 size: 13 residues. Trimming stripped 6 bases from V and 1 base from J, with 10 bases between. The CDR3 is CSVKGGSGNTIYF. The CDR3 coding sequence is TGCAGCGTCAAAGGGGGTTCTGGAAACACCATATATTTT.

V and J are TRBV5-1 and TRBJ1-5; 7 nucleotides agree with TRBD1. CDR1 and CDR2 (germline): SGHRS, YFSETQ. The V and J ends lost 4 bases and 1 base, in that order; junction bases with no gene match: 5. The CDR3 length is 15 residues. This chain's CDR3 is CASSPGRGSNQPQHF. In DNA, the CDR3 is TGCGCCAGCAGCCCGGGCAGGGGGAGCAATCAGCCCCAGCATTTT.